This TCR beta chain was sequenced in a study of somatic mutations in cytotoxic T cells in rheumatoid arthritis. In the study overall: The flow sorting of some V beta antibody-stained T-cell populations reached nearly 100% purity, and the sorted populations included V beta1+ cells sequenced for TCRB.

This table comes from immunoSEQ multiplex PCR, and its TCRdb copy is limited to in-frame clones, with some not included. The sample lists about 15,000 clones; 65% to 80% were seen once. V shed 5 bases, J shed 0 bases, and the junction held 3 bases outside the gene matches. The CDR3 runs 16 residues. Germline assignment: CDR1 SEHNR and CDR2 FQNEAQ (reference sequence). V gene TRBV7-9 combines with J gene TRBJ2-1; 11 positions agree with TRBD2. The source of this sequence is an adult with rheumatoid arthritis. Sequencing was done on a sample of CD8+ T cells sorted from blood. This CDR3 reads CASSGTSGSSYNEQFF. The DNA for the CDR3 is TGTGCCAGCAGCGGGACTAGCGGAAGCTCCTACAATGAGCAGTTCTTC.